Shown below are 16 T cell receptor beta chains from a single sample sequenced in a study of siplizumab effects on memory and regulatory T cells. Profiling relied on immunoSEQ multiplex PCR, and the TCRdb table lists in-frame clones only, not all of them. Of roughly 50,000 clones listed, less than 90% were seen once; the top ten hold around 0.3%. The sample taken for sequencing was naive CD8+ T cells sorted from blood. The receptor source for this set is a human donor in good health.

The chain employs TRBV9 and TRBJ2-1; 7 positions match TRBD2. V was pared by 0 bases and J by 5 bases, with 8 bases of the junction left unmatched. Germline V gene sequence: CDR1 SGDLS, CDR2 YYNGEE. The CDR3 consists of 16 residues. CDR3 nucleotides: TGTGCCAGCAGCGTAGTGGCGGGAGTGTGGGACAATGAGCAGTTCTTC. This codes for CASSVVAGVWDNEQFF.

The rearrangement uses TRBV9 and TRBJ2-7, with D uncertain. V lost 4 bases and J lost 1, with 6 bases in between. CDR1 and CDR2 (germline): SGDLS, YYNGEE. This CDR3 comprises 12 residues. The CDR3 DNA reads TGTGCCAGCAGCCAAGATTCCTACGAGCAGTACTTC. Encoded protein: CASSQDSYEQYF.

This clone occurred once. The J gene is TRBJ1-1, the V gene TRBV19, with 7 nucleotides matching TRBD1. V trimming: 6 bases; J trimming: 3 bases; junction bases outside the gene matches: 4. In germline, CDR1 is LNHDA, CDR2 SQIVND (reference sequence). There are 13 residues in the CDR3. The CDR3 region has the DNA TGTGCCAGTAGACCGGGACAGTACACTGAAGCTTTCTTT. This encodes CASRPGQYTEAFF.

This clone was counted a few times. The V call is TRBV4-1, the J call TRBJ1-1; unclear D gene. V gave up 3 bases and J gave up 10 bases, with 12 bases separating them. The CDR3 totals 12 residues. Germline CDR1 is MGHRA and CDR2 is YSYEKL. This chain's CDR3 is CASSHSNSGAFF. The CDR3 region has the DNA TGCGCCAGCAGCCACTCAAATTCGGGAGCTTTCTTT.

The chain couples TRBV7-8 to TRBJ1-2; D unresolved. Trimming left V 7 bases short and J 6 bases short, with 15 bases between. Per germline, CDR1 SGHVS and CDR2 FQNEAQ. CDR3 length: 13 residues. This CDR3 is CASKSISVDGYTF. DNA for the CDR3: TGTGCCAGCAAGAGTATATCGGTGGATGGCTACACCTTC. Filled out from reference TRBV7-8 and TRBJ1-2, the complete variable domain reads GAGVSQSPRYKVAKRGQDVALRCDPISGHVSLFWYQQALGQGPEFLTYFQNEAQLDKSGLPSDRFFAERPEGSVSTLKIQRTQQEDSAVYLCASKSISVDGYTFGSGTRLTVV.

The V call is TRBV27, the J call TRBJ2-3; TRBD2 matches at 11 bases. This CDR3 spans 15 amino acids. The trim removed 4 bases at V and 3 bases at J, leaving 3 bases unmatched. In germline, CDR1 is MNHEY, CDR2 SMNVEV (reference sequence). The CDR3, as DNA: TGTGCCAGCAGTTCTAGCGGGGGGATGACAGATACGCAGTATTTT. The encoded protein is CASSSSGGMTDTQYF.

This clone occurred a few times. The chain joins TRBV12-5 to TRBJ1-2; D is undetermined. V dropped 0 bases and J dropped 4 bases, with 9 bases sitting between them. This CDR3 comprises 14 residues. From germline, CDR1 is LGHNT and CDR2 FRNRAP. The CDR3 DNA sequence: TGTGCTAGTGGTTTGGTAACGACAATCTATGGCTACACCTTC. Amino acid sequence: CASGLVTTIYGYTF.

The chain uses TRBV25-1 and TRBJ2-5; D gene ambiguous. The CDR3 loop spans 15 amino acids. V was pared by 3 bases and J by 4 bases, with 15 bases between. In germline, CDR1 is MGHDK, CDR2 SYGVNS. Here the CDR3 DNA reads TGTGCCAGCAGTGACGCAGGATGGCCGAGAGAGACCCAGTACTTC. Its protein is CASSDAGWPRETQYF. Drawing the rest from reference TRBV25-1 and TRBJ2-5, the complete variable domain is EADIYQTPRYLVIGTGKKITLECSQTMGHDKMYWYQQDPGMELHLIHYSYGVNSTEKGDLSSESTVSRIRTEHFPLTLESARPSHTSQYLCASSDAGWPRETQYFGPGTRLLVL.

V is TRBV19 and J is TRBJ1-2; possibly TRBD1 for D (6 bases). This CDR3 spans 12 amino acids. Deletions cut 9 bases from V and 5 bases from J, with 13 bases between. CDR1 is LNHDA and CDR2 is SQIVND in the germline V gene (reference sequence). The CDR3 DNA reads as TGTGCCAGCGTGACAGGAGGGTATGGCTACACCTTC. Its translation is CASVTGGYGYTF.

As DNA, the CDR3 is TGTGCCATCAGTGGGAGCCTAGCGGGCACCGGGGAGCTGTTTTTT. It translates to CAISGSLAGTGELFF. The chain links TRBV10-3 to TRBJ2-2; the match to TRBD2 covers 8 bases. Trimming removed 4 bases from V and 4 bases from J; junction bases left unmatched: 5. CDR3 size: 15 residues. Germline CDR1 reads ENHRY; CDR2 reads SYGVKD.

The rearrangement joins TRBV10-1 to TRBJ2-5; 8 bases fit TRBD1. Germline CDR1 reads WNHNN; CDR2 reads SYGVQD (reference sequence). This CDR3 spans 17 amino acids. The ends lost 5 bases at V and 5 bases at J; junction bases unmatched: 16. This CDR3 is CASSPVGTGRVEETQYF. DNA for the CDR3: TGCGCCAGCAGTCCAGTCGGGACAGGTCGTGTGGAGGAGACCCAGTACTTC.

This chain uses TRBV29-1 with TRBJ2-7; D uncertain. V gave up 4 bases and J gave up 4 bases, with 14 bases separating them. From germline, CDR1 is SQVTM and CDR2 ANQGSEA. This CDR3 is 13 amino acids long. This chain's CDR3 is CSVVIPITYEQYF. The CDR3 DNA reads as TGCAGCGTTGTTATCCCGATAACTTACGAGCAGTACTTC.

The chain links TRBV19 to TRBJ2-1, with D maybe TRBD2 (6 bases). The V gene lost 4 bases and the J gene lost 5 bases, with 9 bases spanning the gap. Germline loops: CDR1 LNHDA, CDR2 SQIVND (reference sequence). The CDR3 spans 13 residues. CDR3 DNA sequence: TGTGCCAGTAGTACGGGACTTCACAATGAGCAGTTCTTC. It is translated as CASSTGLHNEQFF. The whole variable domain, filled in from reference TRBV19 and TRBJ2-1, reads DGGITQSPKYLFRKEGQNVTLSCEQNLNHDAMYWYRQDPGQGLRLIYYSQIVNDFQKGDIAEGYSVSREKKESFPLTVTSAQKNPTAFYLCASSTGLHNEQFFGPGTRLTVL.

The chain is built from TRBV29-1 and TRBJ1-1, with 9 bases aligning to TRBD1. Germline trimming cut 4 bases from V and 6 bases from J; bases unmatched to any gene: 12. Germline loops: CDR1 SQVTM, CDR2 ANQGSEA. This CDR3 has 15 residues. The CDR3 spells CSVVPPGQGMPEAFF. The CDR3 nucleotides read TGCAGCGTTGTCCCTCCGGGACAGGGAATGCCTGAAGCTTTCTTT. The whole variable domain, filled in from reference TRBV29-1 and TRBJ1-1, reads SAVISQKPSRDICQRGTSLTIQCQVDSQVTMMFWYRQQPGQSLTLIATANQGSEATYESGFVIDKFPISRPNLTFSTLTVSNMSPEDSSIYLCSVVPPGQGMPEAFFGQGTRLTVV.

This clone was seen just once. The rearrangement joins TRBV5-6 to TRBJ1-2, with a tentative D call TRBD1 (5 bases). V was clipped by 3 bases and J by 3 bases, with 12 bases between them. Germline V gene lookup returns CDR1 SGHDT and CDR2 YYEEEE. The CDR3 is 14 residues long. The DNA for the CDR3 is TGTGCCAGCAGCTCATCAGGGTCCTACTATGGCTACACCTTC. This gives the protein CASSSSGSYYGYTF. The complete variable domain, with remaining parts taken from reference TRBV5-6 and TRBJ1-2, reads DAGVTQSPTHLIKTRGQQVTLRCSPKSGHDTVSWYQQALGQGPQFIFQYYEEEERQRGNFPDRFSGHQFPNYSSELNVNALLLGDSALYLCASSSSGSYYGYTFGSGTRLTVV.

This chain uses TRBV15 with TRBJ1-2; no clear D. Trimming removed 4 bases from V and 4 bases from J, with 16 bases in between. CDR3 size: 15 residues. Germline CDR1 LNHNV, CDR2 YYDKDF (reference sequence). In DNA form, the CDR3 reads TGTGCCACCAGCAAGGACCGGAGCTTGGGCTATGGCTACACCTTC. Translated, it gives CATSKDRSLGYGYTF.